Included here is one T cell receptor beta chain sequence, with context. What it binds is not known. Germline V CDR1 and CDR2: SGHKS, YYEKEE (reference sequence). This CDR3 spans 15 amino acids. The J segment lost 3 bases and the V segment lost 4 bases, leaving 6 bases of the junction unmatched. This entry belongs to a study of PD-L1 blockade in urothelial cancer. On the study more broadly: From about 2014, patients received atezolizumab, given as 1,200 mg intravenously every 3 weeks. Analysis of blood occurred 3 weeks (second dose) and 6 weeks after treatment start. Study-level findings and limits: The study found that durable-benefit patients expanded tumor-associated blood clones more at 3 weeks.

Indicated time point: pretreatment peripheral blood. For each patient, 1 to 8 samples were obtained, pretreatment and on-treatment. Sequencing was performed with immunoSEQ multiplex PCR; in TCRdb, only in-frame clones are kept and a portion is missing. Among about 50,000 clones listed, 79% were seen once. The clonotype originates from an older man with urothelial cancer. The sequences come from PBMCs, collected around atezolizumab (anti-PD-L1) treatment. V and J are TRBV5-5 and TRBJ2-1; 8 nucleotides line up with TRBD1. The CDR3 sequence: CASSITGGSYNEQFF. CDR3 bases: TGTGCCAGCAGCATTACAGGGGGGAGCTACAATGAGCAGTTCTTC. The complete variable domain, with remaining parts taken from reference TRBV5-5 and TRBJ2-1, reads DAGVTQSPTHLIKTRGQQVTLRCSPISGHKSVSWYQQVLGQGPQFIFQYYEKEERGRGNFPDRFSARQFPNYSSELNVNALLLGDSALYLCASSITGGSYNEQFFGPGTRLTVL.